The clone carrying this TCR beta chain was seen more than once but under ten times. Its antigen remains unknown. A much more abundant neighbour one base away suggests this may be a read error. These data come from a study of prognosis after radiotherapy for stage I lung cancer. As for the study in general: Roughly seven of the patients had squamous cell carcinoma tumors, while around eleven had adenocarcinoma tumors. Broader study findings: It was not determined whether the expanded TCR clones were tumor-specific.

There are 13 residues in the CDR3. Per germline, CDR1 SGHNT and CDR2 YYREEE (reference sequence). The V end lost 2 bases, the J end lost 4 bases, and 10 bases lay between the germline ends. Genomic DNA was the source, and TCR beta CDR3 was amplified from it by two-round multiplex PCR. The first PCR round targeted every TRBV and TRBJ gene with specific primers. Universal primers drove the second round of PCR amplification. TCRdb passed the multiplex PCR reads through MiXCR, listing each CDR3 protein once. The sample carries about 17,000 distinct CDR3 sequences, roughly 46% recorded once. Sequences were derived from PBMCs, sampled before or after stereotactic body radiation therapy (not recorded which). The receptor was derived from a donor at least 50 years old with non-small cell lung cancer. The V gene is TRBV5-4, the J gene TRBJ2-7; D is uncertain. The CDR3 sequence: CASSFYPEYEQYF. In DNA, the CDR3 is TGTGCCAGCAGCTTTTATCCGGAATACGAGCAGTACTTC. Full variable domain (rest looked up from reference TRBV5-4 and TRBJ2-7): ETGVTQSPTHLIKTRGQQVTLRCSSQSGHNTVSWYQQALGQGPQFIFQYYREEENGRGNFPPRFSGLQFPNYSSELNVNALELDDSALYLCASSFYPEYEQYFGPGTRLTVT.